This T cell receptor beta chain is drawn from a study of Ad26.COV2.S vaccination and SARS-CoV-2 variants. Across the whole study: The Ad26.COV2.S arm of the COV1001 trial was where the donor was placed. Intramuscular Ad26.COV2.S doses were given once or twice, 56 days apart.

Sequencing was performed with immunoSEQ multiplex PCR; in TCRdb, only in-frame clones are kept and a portion is missing. The top ten hold about 2.7% of the sample, which has about 250,000 clones, approximately 88% seen once. The CDR3 consists of 16 residues. The germline V and J ends were trimmed by 3 bases and 4 bases, with 16 bases remaining between them. Germline CDR1 is SGDLS and CDR2 is YYNGEE. Indicated treatment: 15 to 20 received Ad26.COV2.S at low or high dose, single or two shots; about 5 received placebo; per-sample allocation not given. Sampling took place 63 days after the first vaccine or placebo injection. Study outcomes and limitations: Reportedly, after vaccination the spike-specific CD8+ and CD4+ T cell responses displayed substantial breadth. The TCR breadth and depth analyses may have produced an underestimate of total T cell responses.

Comments on this clone: The antigen is not known.

The V gene is TRBV9, the J gene TRBJ2-2, with a weak D call TRBD1 (6 bases). The starting material was peripheral blood, obtained in a trial of Ad26.COV2.S vaccine versus placebo. The TCR sequence derives from a person aged 18 to 59 who received the Ad26.COV2.S COVID-19 vaccine or a placebo. The CDR3 spells CASSAGAGAGTGELFF. The CDR3 DNA follows: TGTGCCAGCAGCGCCGGGGCAGGGGCCGGCACCGGGGAGCTGTTTTTT.